These 8 T cell receptor beta chains originate from one sample sequenced in a study of ipilimumab plus nivolumab after autologous stem cell transplantation. Only in-frame clones appear in the TCRdb table, and some are missing; sequencing was by immunoSEQ multiplex PCR. The sample records 9,500 to 15,000 clones, approximately 69% being singletons. The source was PBMCs, collected in a trial of ipilimumab plus nivolumab as post-transplant consolidation. Source of these receptors: a male donor with diffuse large B-cell lymphoma.

Comment on this clone: A single base separates this from a much larger clone, so it may be a read error. At the DNA level, this CDR3 is encoded by other sequences in the same sample as well. This rearrangement joins TRBV7-9 to TRBJ1-1, with TRBD1 as a possible D gene (6 bases). V shed 5 bases and J shed 4 bases, with 17 bases lying between them. Per germline, CDR1 SEHNR and CDR2 FQNEAQ (reference sequence). This CDR3 contains 15 residues. The CDR3: CASSLETGQGTEAFF. The DNA of the CDR3 is TGTGCCAGCAGCCTAGAAACAGGGCAGGGCACTGAAGCTTTCTTT.

V is TRBV5-1 and J is TRBJ2-5; 7 positions agree with TRBD1. CDR1 and CDR2 from the germline V gene are SGHRS and YFSETQ. The CDR3 totals 16 residues. The trim removed 4 bases at V and 5 bases at J, leaving 14 bases unmatched. The CDR3 sequence is CASSPNPTGVGETQYF. CDR3 nucleotide sequence: TGCGCCAGCAGCCCAAACCCCACAGGGGTGGGGGAGACCCAGTACTTC.

The J gene is TRBJ2-5, the V gene TRBV4-1; D is uncertain. CDR1 and CDR2 from the germline V gene are MGHRA and YSYEKL. The CDR3 runs to 16 residues. V was clipped by 3 bases and J by 2 bases, with 16 bases between them. CDR3 in DNA: TGCGCCAGCAGCCAGGCCGAGACTTCGATTCAAGAGACCCAGTACTTC. As protein: CASSQAETSIQETQYF.

The chain carries TRBV11-2 and TRBJ1-5; D gene ambiguous. The CDR3 is 13 residues long. The V gene lost 4 bases and the J gene lost 7 bases, with 11 bases spanning the gap. Germline loops: CDR1 SGHAT, CDR2 FQNNGV. CDR3 in DNA: TGTGCCAGCAGCTCGCCCGCGGGGCAGCCCCAGCATTTT. This encodes CASSSPAGQPQHF.

A word on this clone: The identical CDR3 is also encoded by other nucleotide sequences in the sample. V gene TRBV29-1 combines with J gene TRBJ2-7; D might be TRBD2 (5 bases). The ends were cut back, 4 bases at V and 2 bases at J, with 6 bases in the middle. CDR1 and CDR2 (germline): SQVTM, ANQGSEA. The CDR3 spans 11 residues. This CDR3 reads CSVGGTYEQYF. CDR3 coding DNA: TGCAGCGTTGGAGGGACCTACGAGCAGTACTTC.

V and J are TRBV6-1 and TRBJ2-7, with 12 bases aligning to TRBD2. Losses at the gene ends were 1 base for V and 3 bases for J; bases not matched to a gene: 4. The V gene's germline CDR1 is MNHNS and CDR2 SASEGT. The CDR3 runs to 16 residues. The CDR3 protein is CASSEGTSGVNYEQYF. The DNA for the CDR3 is TGTGCCAGCAGTGAAGGGACTAGCGGGGTGAACTACGAGCAGTACTTC.

The CDR3 is CASSHSITQGAGGNTIYF. The CDR3, as DNA: TGTGCCAGCAGCCACAGCATCACACAGGGGGCGGGCGGAAACACCATATATTTT. This chain joins TRBV5-4 and TRBJ1-3, with 9 positions matching TRBD1. The V segment lost 4 bases and the J segment 4 bases; nucleotides outside the gene matches: 15. The germline gives CDR1 SGHNT, CDR2 YYREEE (reference sequence). This CDR3 region has 18 residues.

The chain carries TRBV5-1 and TRBJ2-5; the D call may be TRBD1 or TRBD2 (5 bases each). The germline V and J ends were trimmed by 0 bases and 3 bases, with 24 bases remaining between them. CDR3 length: 19 residues. Germline V gives CDR1 SGHRS, CDR2 YFSETQ. The CDR3 nucleotides read TGCGCCAGCAGCTTGGCCGTCGTGGGACCGCAACAATCAAAAGAGACCCAGTACTTC. Its protein is CASSLAVVGPQQSKETQYF.